A selection of T cell receptor beta chains follows, all from one sample in a study of T cells in Graves' hyperthyroidism and ophthalmopathy. Each CDR3 protein gets one entry after TCRdb re-called the multiplex PCR reads with MiXCR. The sample holds 350,000 to 500,000 distinct CDR3 sequences, around 13% seen once. The material sequenced was blood. These receptors were collected from a young woman with Graves' hyperthyroidism. Each CDR3 is given with its conserved first and last residue. Each record gives: clone size, J gene, D gene, V gene, CDR3 DNA, CDR3 protein. The D gene is left open where the match is weak. For some rows the clone size is stated as once, few or many, or as a class when expanded; others skip it.

abundance: many; j_gene: TRBJ2-5; d_gene: TRBD1; v_gene: TRBV5-4; CDR3nt: TGTGCCAGCAGCTCGCCCTCACAGGGGGCACGGGAGACCCAGTACTTC; CDR3aa: CASSSPSQGARETQYF
abundance: many; j_gene: TRBJ2-3; d_gene: TRBD2; v_gene: TRBV20-1; CDR3nt: TGCAGTGCTAGAGTAGGGACTAGCAAAGATACGCAGTATTTT; CDR3aa: CSARVGTSKDTQYF
abundance: NA; j_gene: TRBJ2-3; d_gene: TRBD2; v_gene: TRBV20-1; CDR3nt: TGCAGTGCTAGAGTACTAGCGGGAGACACAGATACGCAGTATTTT; CDR3aa: CSARVLAGDTDTQYF
abundance: NA; j_gene: TRBJ2-3; d_gene: TRBD1; v_gene: TRBV28; CDR3nt: TGTGCCAGCGCCGGGACAGGGACCGATACGCAGTATTTT; CDR3aa: CASAGTGTDTQYF
abundance: many; j_gene: TRBJ1-2; d_gene: TRBD1; v_gene: TRBV12-3/TRBV12-4; CDR3nt: TGTGCCAGCAGCCCCATGAGGGGGCTGCCCTATGGCTACACCTTC; CDR3aa: CASSPMRGLPYGYTF
abundance: NA; j_gene: TRBJ2-7; d_gene: TRBD2; v_gene: TRBV4-2; CDR3nt: TGTGCCAGCAGCCAAGAGGAAAGCGGGAGCTCCTACGAGCAGTACTTC; CDR3aa: CASSQEESGSSYEQYF
abundance: few; j_gene: TRBJ1-5; d_gene: NA; v_gene: TRBV27; CDR3nt: TGTGCCAGCAGTTACCTCGGACCCGATAGGGGCAATCAGCCCCAGCATTTT; CDR3aa: CASSYLGPDRGNQPQHF
abundance: many; j_gene: TRBJ1-4; d_gene: NA; v_gene: TRBV11-2; CDR3nt: TGTGCCAGCAGCGTCAGGGAGAGGGAAAAACTGTTTTTT; CDR3aa: CASSVREREKLFF
abundance: few; j_gene: TRBJ1-3; d_gene: NA; v_gene: TRBV28; CDR3nt: TGTGCCAGCAGTTTATGGACGGAAGCTCCGAGAAGCTCTGGAAACACCATATATTTT; CDR3aa: CASSLWTEAPRSSGNTIYF
abundance: NA; j_gene: TRBJ2-7; d_gene: TRBD2; v_gene: TRBV28; CDR3nt: TGTGCCAGCAGTTTATGGGGACTAGTTGCCTACGAGCAGTACTTC; CDR3aa: CASSLWGLVAYEQYF
abundance: NA; j_gene: TRBJ1-1; d_gene: NA; v_gene: TRBV5-5; CDR3nt: TGTGCCAGCAGCCGGGGGGTGGGGCTGGGGAACACTGAAGCTTTCTTT; CDR3aa: CASSRGVGLGNTEAFF
abundance: NA; j_gene: TRBJ2-5; d_gene: NA; v_gene: TRBV7-6; CDR3nt: TGTGCCAGCAGCTTAGGTGCAGGGAATCGTGAGACCCAGTACTTC; CDR3aa: CASSLGAGNRETQYF